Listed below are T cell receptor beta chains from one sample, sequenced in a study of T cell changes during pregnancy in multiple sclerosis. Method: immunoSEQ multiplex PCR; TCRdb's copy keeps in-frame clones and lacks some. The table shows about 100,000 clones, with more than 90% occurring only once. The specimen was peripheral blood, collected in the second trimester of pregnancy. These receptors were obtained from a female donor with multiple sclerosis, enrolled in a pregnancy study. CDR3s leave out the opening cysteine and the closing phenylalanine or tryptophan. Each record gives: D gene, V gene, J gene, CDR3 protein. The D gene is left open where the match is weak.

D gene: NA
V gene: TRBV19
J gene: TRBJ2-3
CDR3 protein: ASSITADTQY

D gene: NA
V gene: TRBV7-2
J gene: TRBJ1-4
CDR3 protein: ASSLSTGYNEKLF

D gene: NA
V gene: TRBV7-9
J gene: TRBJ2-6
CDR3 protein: ASNPLRGRVSGANVLT

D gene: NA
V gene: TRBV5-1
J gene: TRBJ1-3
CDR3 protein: ASSSWATGFGNTIY

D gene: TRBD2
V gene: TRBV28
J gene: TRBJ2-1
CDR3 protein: ASSFFGGRYYNEQF

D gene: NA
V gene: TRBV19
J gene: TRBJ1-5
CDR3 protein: ASTPRRPIDQPQH

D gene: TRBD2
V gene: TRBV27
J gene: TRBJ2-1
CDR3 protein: ASRTSGSIYNEQF

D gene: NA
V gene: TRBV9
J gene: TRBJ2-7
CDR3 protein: ASSVSQTNYEQY

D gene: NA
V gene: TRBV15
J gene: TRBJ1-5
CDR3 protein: ATSRPTWETRSQPQH

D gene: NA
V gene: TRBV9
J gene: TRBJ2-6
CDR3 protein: ASSVAISGANVLT

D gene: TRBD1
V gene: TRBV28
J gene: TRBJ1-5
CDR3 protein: ASSSTGDNQPQH

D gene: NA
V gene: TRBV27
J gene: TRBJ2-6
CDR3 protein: ASSFGSIPSGANVLT

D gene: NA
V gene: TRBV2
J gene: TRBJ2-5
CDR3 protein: ASRRGSRVQETQY

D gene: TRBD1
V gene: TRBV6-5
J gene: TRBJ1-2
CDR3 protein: ASSYAGTVVNGGYT

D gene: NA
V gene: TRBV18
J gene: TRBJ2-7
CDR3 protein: ASSPPAGGNEQY

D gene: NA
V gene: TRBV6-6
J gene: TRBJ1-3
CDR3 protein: ASSFQDIVNGNTIY

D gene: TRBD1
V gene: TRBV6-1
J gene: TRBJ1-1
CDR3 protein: ASSEVGGAF

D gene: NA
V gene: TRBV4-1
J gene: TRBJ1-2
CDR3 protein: ASSQGPGRVDYGYT

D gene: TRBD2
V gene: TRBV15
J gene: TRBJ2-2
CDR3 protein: ATSILAGGGGELF

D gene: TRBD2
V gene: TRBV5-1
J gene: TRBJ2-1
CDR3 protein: ASSAGLAGGNEQF

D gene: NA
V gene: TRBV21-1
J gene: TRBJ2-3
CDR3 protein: ASSKERGTSGSDTQY

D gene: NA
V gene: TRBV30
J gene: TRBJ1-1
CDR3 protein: AWGGLGTEAF

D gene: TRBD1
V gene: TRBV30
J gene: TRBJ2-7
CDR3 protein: AWSVDAGGYEQY

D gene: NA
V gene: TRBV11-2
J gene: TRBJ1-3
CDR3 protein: ASSPRTVGAGNTIY

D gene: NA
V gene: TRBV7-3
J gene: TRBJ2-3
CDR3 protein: ASSKDGSLTDTQY

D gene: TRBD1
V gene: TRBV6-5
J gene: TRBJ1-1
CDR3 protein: ASSFGQGNTEAF

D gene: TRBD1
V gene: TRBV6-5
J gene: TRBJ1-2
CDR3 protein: ASSFGTDYGYT

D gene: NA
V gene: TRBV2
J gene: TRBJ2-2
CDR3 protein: ASKDTQNTGELF

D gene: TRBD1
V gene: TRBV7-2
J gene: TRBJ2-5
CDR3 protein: ASSRPGQPHQETQY

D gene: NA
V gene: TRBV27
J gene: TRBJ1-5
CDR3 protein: ASSFYNQPQH

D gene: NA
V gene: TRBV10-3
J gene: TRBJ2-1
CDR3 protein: AISESGSGLNNEQF

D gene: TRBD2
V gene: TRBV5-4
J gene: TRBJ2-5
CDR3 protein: ASSPGLAGSLQETQY

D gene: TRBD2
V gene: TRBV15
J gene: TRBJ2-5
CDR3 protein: ATSRASGRGRETQY

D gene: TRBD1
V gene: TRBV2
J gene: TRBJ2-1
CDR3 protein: ASKPGQGSLNEQF

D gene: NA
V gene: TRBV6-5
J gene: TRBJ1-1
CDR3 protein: AIGQTSLNTEAF

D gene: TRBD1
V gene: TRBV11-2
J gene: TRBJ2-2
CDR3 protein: ASSSQGATGGELF

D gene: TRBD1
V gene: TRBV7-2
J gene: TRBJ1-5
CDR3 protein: ASSRTGGGNQPQH

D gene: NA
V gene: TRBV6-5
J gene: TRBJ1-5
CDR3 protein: ASSPTGREPQH

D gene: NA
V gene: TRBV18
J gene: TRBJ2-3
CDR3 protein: ASSHLQGGTTDTQY

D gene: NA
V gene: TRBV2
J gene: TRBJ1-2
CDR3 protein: ASTTLLKYGYT

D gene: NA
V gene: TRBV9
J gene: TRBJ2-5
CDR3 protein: ASSVLGGFGETQY

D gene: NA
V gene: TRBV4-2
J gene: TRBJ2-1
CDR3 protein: ASSQARAGGSSYNEQF

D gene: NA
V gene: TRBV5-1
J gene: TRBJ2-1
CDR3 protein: ASSLLLTTTRSQF

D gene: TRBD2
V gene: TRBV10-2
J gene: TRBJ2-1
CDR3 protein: ASSDLAGDASYEQF

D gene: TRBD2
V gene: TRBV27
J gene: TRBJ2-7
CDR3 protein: ASNLIAGQSPYEQY